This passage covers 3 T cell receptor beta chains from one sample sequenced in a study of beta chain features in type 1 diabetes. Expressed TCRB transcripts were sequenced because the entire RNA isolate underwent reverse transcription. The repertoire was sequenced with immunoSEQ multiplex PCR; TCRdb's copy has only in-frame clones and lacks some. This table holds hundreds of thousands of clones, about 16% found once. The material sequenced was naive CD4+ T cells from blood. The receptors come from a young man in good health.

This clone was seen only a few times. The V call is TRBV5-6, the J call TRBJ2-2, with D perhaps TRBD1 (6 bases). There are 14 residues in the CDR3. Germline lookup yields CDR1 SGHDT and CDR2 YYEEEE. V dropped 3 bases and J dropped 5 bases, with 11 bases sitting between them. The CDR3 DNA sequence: TGTGCCAGCAGCTACGGACAGAAAACCGGGGAGCTGTTTTTT. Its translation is CASSYGQKTGELFF.

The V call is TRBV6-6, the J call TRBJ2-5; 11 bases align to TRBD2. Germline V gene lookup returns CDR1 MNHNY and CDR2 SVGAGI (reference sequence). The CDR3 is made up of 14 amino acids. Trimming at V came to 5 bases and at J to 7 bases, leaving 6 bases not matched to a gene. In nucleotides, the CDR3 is TGTGCCAGCAGTACGCGGACTAGCGGGCGGACCCAGTACTTC. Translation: CASSTRTSGRTQYF.

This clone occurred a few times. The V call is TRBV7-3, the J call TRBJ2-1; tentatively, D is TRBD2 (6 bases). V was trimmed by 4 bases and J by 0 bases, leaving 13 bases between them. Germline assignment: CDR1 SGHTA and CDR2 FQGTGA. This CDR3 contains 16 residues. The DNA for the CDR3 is TGTGCCAGCAGCTCCACAGCGGGTCCCTCCTACAATGAGCAGTTCTTC. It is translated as CASSSTAGPSYNEQFF.